Listed below are T cell receptor beta chains from one sample, sequenced in a study of vaccination and CD4 T cells after COVID-19. TCRdb fed the PCR reads into MiXCR, producing one record per CDR3 protein. Of roughly 20,000 distinct CDR3 sequences listed, 38% are singletons. These TCRs' antigens remain unknown. The source was CD4+ T cells from blood, cultured in vitro, collected before SARS-CoV-2 vaccination. Every receptor here comes from a human donor who had recovered from COVID-19. Both conserved end residues are part of each CDR3. The D gene is left open where the match is weak. Size values are once, few and many counts, or a class for expanded clones, and some rows have none.

v_call	clone_size	j_call	d_call	cdr3_aa	cdr3_nt
TRBV7-8	-	TRBJ2-7	TRBD2	CASSGGGLAGATYEQYF	TGTGCCAGCAGCGGGGGAGGACTAGCGGGTGCCACCTACGAGCAGTACTTC
TRBV18	few	TRBJ1-2	-	CASSPSIGTLYGYTF	TGTGCCAGCTCACCTTCAATCGGCACCCTCTATGGCTACACCTTC
TRBV20-1	-	TRBJ2-3	TRBD2	CSARVKGLAGGQGLDTQYF	TGCAGTGCTAGAGTTAAAGGGCTAGCGGGAGGCCAGGGTCTAGATACGCAGTATTTT
TRBV5-4	-	TRBJ2-7	-	CASSLATRRQLTEQYF	TGTGCCAGCAGCTTGGCCACTAGGCGGCAATTAACCGAGCAGTACTTC
TRBV20-1	-	TRBJ1-4	-	CSARSEAAQDRGEKLFF	TGCAGTGCTAGATCCGAGGCAGCGCAGGATCGTGGTGAAAAACTGTTTTTT
TRBV4-3	-	TRBJ2-7	-	CASSQGGTATYEQYF	TGCGCCAGCAGCCAAGGGGGGACGGCTACCTACGAGCAGTACTTC
TRBV2	-	TRBJ1-5	-	CASRWDLGNQPQHF	TGTGCCAGCAGGTGGGACTTGGGCAATCAGCCCCAGCATTTT
TRBV18	-	TRBJ1-2	-	CASSPRTTSTGLGYTF	TGTGCCAGCTCACCAAGAACGACAAGCACAGGACTGGGCTACACCTTC
TRBV7-8	-	TRBJ1-5	-	CASSYSSAPGQPQHF	TGTGCCAGCAGCTACTCGTCGGCCCCGGGGCAGCCCCAGCATTTT
TRBV19	few	TRBJ1-1	-	CASSLIQGMNTEAFF	TGTGCCAGTAGTCTAATCCAGGGCATGAACACTGAAGCTTTCTTT
TRBV7-2	few	TRBJ2-3	TRBD2	CASSLARLAGTDTQYF	TGTGCCAGCAGCTTAGCGAGGCTAGCGGGCACAGATACGCAGTATTTT
TRBV6-2/TRBV6-3	few	TRBJ2-7	TRBD2	CASSVPGTSGGRSYEQYF	TGTGCCAGCAGTGTGCCCGGGACTAGCGGGGGCCGCTCCTACGAGCAGTACTTC
TRBV7-7	-	TRBJ2-3	-	CASSLGGTDTQYF	TGTGCCAGCAGCTTGGGGGGAACAGATACGCAGTATTTT
TRBV5-4	-	TRBJ1-2	-	CASSLDPNYGYTF	TGTGCCAGCAGCTTGGATCCCAACTATGGCTACACCTTC
TRBV5-6	-	TRBJ2-3	-	CASSSLGEHTQYF	TGTGCCAGCAGCTCCCTCGGGGAGCACACGCAGTATTTT
TRBV24-1	few	TRBJ2-1	-	CATSDLQGLDEQFF	TGTGCCACCAGTGATCTACAGGGTTTGGATGAGCAGTTCTTC
TRBV5-4	-	TRBJ2-3	TRBD2	CASSNQRGSTDTQYF	TGTGCCAGCAGCAATCAGCGGGGCTCCACAGATACGCAGTATTTT
TRBV2	-	TRBJ1-1	-	CASRGNTEAFF	TGTGCCAGCAGGGGGAACACTGAAGCTTTCTTT